A single T cell receptor (beta chain) is shown here with its context. The antigen is not known. This sample was taken from a study of response to subunit inactivated influenza vaccine. Deletions cut 7 bases from V and 2 bases from J, with 14 bases between. This CDR3 comprises 15 residues. Germline V gene sequence: CDR1 LGHDT, CDR2 YNNKEL (reference sequence). Overall study findings and caveats: A suggestion made by the authors is that each seasonal influenza vaccination recruits few new T cells.

One entry per CDR3 protein, called by TCRdb with MiXCR from the RT-PCR reads. In the table there are fewer than 650,000 distinct CDR3 sequences, about an eighth of which are singletons. The sample here was PBMCs from blood, taken more than 35 days after vaccination. The genes are TRBV3-1 and TRBJ2-2, with D perhaps being TRBD1 or TRBD2 (5 bases each). The source of this sequence is a man in his fifties who received an inactivated influenza vaccine. The CDR3 DNA sequence: TGTGCCAGCATCCGGGGCCTGCCTAACACCGGGGAGCTGTTTTTT. It translates to CASIRGLPNTGELFF.